These 22 T cell receptor beta chains share one sample of origin, sequenced in a study of T cells in Graves' hyperthyroidism and ophthalmopathy. From RNA transcripts, TCR beta CDR3 regions were amplified. An initial round of RT-PCR targeting the TCR CDR3 relied on the HTBI primer set. TCRdb analysed the multiplex PCR reads with MiXCR anew, one entry per CDR3 protein. The data hold about 610,000 distinct CDR3 sequences, with about a sixth observed a single time. The sequencing sample was made of blood. The receptors shown here come from a woman in her thirties or forties with Graves' ophthalmopathy.

The gene calls are TRBV9 and TRBJ2-6; TRBD1 aligns across 8 bases. V trimming: 4 bases; J trimming: 0 bases; junction bases outside the gene matches: 9. CDR3 length: 18 amino acids. The germline CDR1 and CDR2 sequences are SGDLS and YYNGEE. Here the CDR3 reads CASSPKTGGRSGANVLTF. The DNA for the CDR3 is TGTGCCAGCAGCCCCAAAACAGGGGGACGCTCTGGGGCCAACGTCCTGACTTTC.

The sample holds many counts of this clonotype. The CDR3 loop is CASSPLIGELFF. Written as DNA, the CDR3 is TGTGCCAGCAGCCCACTTATCGGGGAGCTGTTTTTT. The chain is built from TRBV12-3 or TRBV12-4 and TRBJ2-2, with D uncertain. CDR3 length: 12 residues. V lost 6 bases and J 7 bases, leaving 9 bases between the germline ends.

A few counts support this clonotype. The chain joins TRBV4-1 to TRBJ2-7, with D perhaps matching TRBD2 (5 bases). Per the germline V gene, CDR1 is MGHRA and CDR2 is YSYEKL. The CDR3 totals 16 residues. Trimming stripped 0 bases from V and 2 bases from J, with 14 bases between. The CDR3 DNA follows: TGCGCCAGCAGCCAAGATGAGGGCCAATTGACCTACGAGCAGTACTTC. Protein: CASSQDEGQLTYEQYF.

CDR3 coding DNA: TGTGCCTGTGGACAGGGGAGCTCTGGGGCCAACGTCCTGACTTTC. Protein: CACGQGSSGANVLTF. The chain combines TRBV30 with TRBJ2-6; 9 bases align to TRBD1. V was pared by 6 bases and J by 0 bases, with 3 bases of the junction left unmatched. CDR1 is GTSNPN and CDR2 is SVGIG in the germline V gene (reference sequence). This CDR3 is 15 amino acids long.

This clonotype was seen repeatedly, ten times or more. V usage is TRBV18 and J usage is TRBJ2-1; D might be TRBD1 (5 bases). Germline V gives CDR1 KGHSH, CDR2 LQKENI. The CDR3 is 12 amino acids. V was pared by 0 bases and J by 10 bases, with 7 bases between. This CDR3 is CASSPPGPEQFF. CDR3 in DNA: TGTGCCAGCTCACCACCGGGGCCGGAGCAGTTCTTC.

The J gene is TRBJ2-5, the V gene TRBV28; D could derive from TRBD1 or TRBD2 (5 bases each). Germline V gives CDR1 MDHEN, CDR2 SYDVKM. This CDR3 region has 15 residues. Trimming shortened V by 7 bases and J by 2 bases, and 17 bases separated the two germline ends. CDR3 coding DNA: TGTGCCAGCACCTTGGCTCCGGGACCACAAGAGACCCAGTACTTC. Amino acids: CASTLAPGPQETQYF.

As to this clonotype: A much larger clone differs by one base, so this may be a read error. This CDR3 fails to terminate in the conserved phenylalanine or tryptophan, so it likely reflects a read error. The chain uses TRBV30 and TRBJ1-1, with D maybe TRBD1 (6 bases). Trimming took 5 bases from V and 5 from J, leaving 15 bases between them. Germline values: CDR1 GTSNPN, CDR2 SVGIG (reference sequence). The CDR3 contains 13 residues. DNA of the CDR3: TGTGCCTGGGGACGAAACAGGGCTACTGAAGCTTTCCTT. The encoded protein is CAWGRNRATEAFL.

Many counts were recorded for this clonotype. Here the CDR3 DNA reads TGTGCCAGCAGTCGGGGTTCTAGCGGGACGGGTGAGCAGTTCTTC. Its translation is CASSRGSSGTGEQFF. The chain couples TRBV28 to TRBJ2-1; 9 bases are a match to TRBD2. The V gene's germline CDR1 is MDHEN and CDR2 SYDVKM. This CDR3 contains 15 residues. The V gene end was trimmed by 5 bases and the J gene end by 9 bases; junction bases not matched to a gene: 11.

In regard to this clonotype: This may stem from a read error, because a much larger clone lies one nucleotide away. The V and J genes are TRBV5-1 and TRBJ2-1, with a weak D call TRBD2 (6 bases). CDR3 size: 16 residues. The germline V gene has CDR1 SGHRS and CDR2 YFSETQ. CDR3 DNA sequence: TGCGCCAGCAGCTTGATCTCCGGGAGAAGTGCCAATGAGCAGTCCTTC. This gives the protein CASSLISGRSANEQSF.

The V call is TRBV20-1, the J call TRBJ2-7; D tentatively fits TRBD1 or TRBD2 (5 bases each). V dropped 8 bases and J dropped 0 bases, with 17 bases sitting between them. Looked up from germline, CDR1 is DFQATT and CDR2 is SNEGSKA (reference sequence). The CDR3 spans 14 residues. The CDR3 is CSYLRAGSSYEQYF. CDR3 sequence (DNA): TGCAGTTATCTTCGCGCAGGGAGCTCCTACGAGCAGTACTTC.

This clonotype was observed many times. Written as DNA, the CDR3 is TGTGCCAGCAGTCGGACTATTATCGCCGGGGAGCTGTTTTTT. Protein: CASSRTIIAGELFF. The chain is built from TRBV2 and TRBJ2-2; maybe TRBD2 (6 bases). The length of the CDR3 is 14 residues. The V gene's germline CDR1 is SNHLY and CDR2 FYNNEI. Trimming removed 5 bases at V and 6 bases at J, with 13 bases between. Full variable domain (remainder filled in from reference TRBV2 and TRBJ2-2): EPEVTQTPSHQVTQMGQEVILRCVPISNHLYFYWYRQILGQKVEFLVSFYNNEISEKSEIFDDQFSVERPDGSNFTLKIRSTKLEDSAMYFCASSRTIIAGELFFGEGSRLTVL.

This clonotype was counted at least ten times. This chain uses TRBV2 with TRBJ2-1; D remains ambiguous. Germline V gene sequence: CDR1 SNHLY, CDR2 FYNNEI. This CDR3 contains 11 residues. The ends were cut back, 4 bases at V and 7 bases at J, with 5 bases in the middle. The CDR3 DNA follows: TGTGCCAGCAGTGTTAATAATGAGCAGTTCTTC. This translates into CASSVNNEQFF.

J is TRBJ2-1 and V is TRBV6-2 or TRBV6-3; 10 positions match TRBD2. The CDR3 contains 17 residues. V shed 9 bases and J 2 bases; nucleotides not matched to a gene: 13. The germline V gene encodes CDR1 MNHEY and CDR2 SVGEGT. This chain's CDR3 is CASTLYGSGRAYNEQFF. The CDR3 region has the DNA TGTGCCAGTACCCTCTACGGAAGCGGGAGGGCCTACAATGAGCAGTTCTTC.

This clonotype was recorded a few times. CDR3 in DNA: TGTGCCAGCTCAAGCGGGGACCTCTCCTACGAGCAGTACTTC. Residues: CASSSGDLSYEQYF. This sequence joins TRBV18 and TRBJ2-7; TRBD2 matches at 7 bases. The J segment lost 0 bases and the V segment lost 5 bases, leaving 4 bases of the junction unmatched. CDR3 length: 14 residues. Germline CDR1 reads KGHSH; CDR2 reads LQKENI.

This clonotype was detected ten times or more. The rearrangement links TRBV29-1 to TRBJ1-2; TRBD1 might be the D (5 bases). The CDR3 has 12 residues. Looked up from germline, CDR1 is SQVTM and CDR2 is ANQGSEA. V lost 6 bases, J lost 4 bases, and 12 bases lay in between. Written as DNA, the CDR3 is TGCAGCGTCGACGACAGTCTCTATGGCTACACCTTC. This encodes CSVDDSLYGYTF.

This clonotype showed up just once. This clone may be a read error of a much larger clone one base away. The chain combines TRBV12-3 or TRBV12-4 with TRBJ1-6; a possible D gene is TRBD1 (5 bases). V was pared by 6 bases and J by 9 bases, with 18 bases between. There are 15 residues in the CDR3. CDR3 protein: CASSSLGVGSSPLHF. In nucleotides, the CDR3 is TGTGCCAGCAGCTCACTGGGGGTTGGTAGTTCACCCCTCCACTTT.

The table lists this clonotype with many counts. The chain recombines TRBV6-1 with TRBJ2-7; D is unclear. The length of the CDR3 is 15 residues. Germline V gene lookup returns CDR1 MNHNS and CDR2 SASEGT. Trimming stripped 1 base from V and 3 bases from J, with 13 bases between. The CDR3 region is CASSEESPGGYEQYF. CDR3 coding DNA: TGTGCCAGCAGTGAAGAGAGTCCAGGTGGCTACGAGCAGTACTTC.

The CDR3 nucleotides read TGTGCCAGCAGCTTCCGACAGGGACAAGAGACCCAGTACTTC. Amino acids: CASSFRQGQETQYF. This chain links TRBV5-5 with TRBJ2-5; TRBD1 agrees at 7 bases. After removal of 2 bases from V and 2 bases from J, the junction contained 3 bases not matched to a gene. The CDR3 contains 14 residues. Germline V gives CDR1 SGHKS, CDR2 YYEKEE (reference sequence).

This clonotype has just a few counts. With a much larger clone just one base away, this may be a read error. The chain uses TRBV28 and TRBJ2-1, with a weak D call TRBD2 (6 bases). V gave up 2 bases and J gave up 6 bases, with 11 bases separating them. Germline V gives CDR1 MDHEN, CDR2 SYDVKM. This CDR3 is 14 amino acids long. CDR3 in DNA: TGTGCCAGCAGTTTAAGCGGGCTCCCCAATGAGCAGTTCTTC. Translation gives CASSLSGLPNEQFF.

There are many counts of this clonotype. The genes are TRBV5-1 and TRBJ2-1; 7 positions agree with TRBD2. Germline assignment: CDR1 SGHRS and CDR2 YFSETQ. This CDR3 comprises 18 residues. The V and J ends lost 4 bases and 6 bases, in that order; junction bases with no gene match: 19. CDR3: CASSPLTALAFEGNEQFF. The CDR3 DNA reads TGCGCCAGCAGCCCCCTCACAGCACTAGCGTTCGAAGGCAATGAGCAGTTCTTC.

This chain connects TRBV2 to TRBJ1-3; perhaps TRBD1 as D (5 bases). This CDR3 contains 17 residues. Germline lookup yields CDR1 SNHLY and CDR2 FYNNEI. V was trimmed by 9 bases and J by 4 bases, leaving 25 bases between them. The CDR3 region is CASTVQGVTLRGNTIYF. CDR3 DNA: TGTGCCAGTACAGTTCAGGGAGTTACTTTACGCGGAAACACCATATATTTT.

This clonotype showed up many times. The CDR3 loop is CASNLQSKGITEAFF. The CDR3 DNA follows: TGTGCCAGCAACCTTCAGTCGAAGGGGATCACTGAAGCTTTCTTT. V usage is TRBV27 and J usage is TRBJ1-1; TRBD1 might be the D (5 bases). From germline, CDR1 is MNHEY and CDR2 SMNVEV (reference sequence). The CDR3 has 15 amino acids. V was pared by 7 bases and J by 4 bases, with 19 bases between.